One sample yielded the 10 T cell receptor beta chains listed below, sequenced in a study of T-cell reconstitution after alpha-beta-depleted transplantation in children. Unique molecular identifiers were incorporated into the prepared TCRbeta library. TCRdb re-derived calls from the PCR reads in MiXCR, one entry per CDR3 protein. The sample lists about 200,000 distinct CDR3 sequences, 5.5% to 7% occurring once. Here the sequenced sample was PBMCs, taken before TCRalphabeta/CD19-depleted stem cell transplant. The receptors shown here come from a boy aged 2 to 10 with acute lymphoblastic leukemia, due to receive a stem cell transplant.

The chain has TRBV7-8 and TRBJ1-1; D might be TRBD1 (6 bases). V was pared by 6 bases and J by 3 bases, with 11 bases between. CDR1 is SGHVS and CDR2 is FQNEAQ in the germline V gene. The CDR3 contains 13 residues. The CDR3 nucleotides read TGTGCCAGCAGATTGGGGGGGCACACTGAAGCTTTCTTT. It is translated as CASRLGGHTEAFF.

In its sample, this clonotype was seen a few times. This chain connects TRBV9 to TRBJ1-2; D possibly corresponds to TRBD1 (5 bases). Germline V gene data show CDR1 as SGDLS and CDR2 as YYNGEE. This CDR3 region has 14 residues. Trimming left V 3 bases short and J 8 bases short, with 17 bases between. Here the CDR3 DNA reads TGTGCCAGCAGCGCCGAATTGGGGGGGAAAGGCTACACCTTC. Translation gives CASSAELGGKGYTF.

As for this clonotype: A single base separates this from a much larger clone, so it may be a read error. The chain joins TRBV28 to TRBJ2-3, with TRBD1 as a possible D gene (5 bases). CDR3 length: 13 amino acids. Per germline, CDR1 MDHEN and CDR2 SYDVKM. The CDR3: CASSSPSTGTQYF. CDR3 in DNA: TGTGCCAGCAGTTCCCCGTCCACAGGTACGCAGTATTTT. The full variable domain, with the rest looked up from reference TRBV28 and TRBJ2-3, is DVKVTQSSRYLVKRTGEKVFLECVQDMDHENMFWYRQDPGLGLRLIYFSYDVKMKEKGDIPEGYSVSREKKERFSLILESASTNQTSMYLCASSSPSTGTQYFGPGTRLTVL.

This clonotype came up many times. The rearrangement links TRBV29-1 to TRBJ1-2; tentative D call: TRBD1 (5 bases). The germline V gene has CDR1 SQVTM and CDR2 ANQGSEA. This CDR3 is built from 12 residues. The germline V and J ends were trimmed by 7 bases and 8 bases, with 17 bases remaining between them. The CDR3 here is CSDLKGQWGYTF. DNA of the CDR3: TGCAGCGATCTGAAGGGGCAATGGGGCTACACCTTC.

Many counts were recorded for this clonotype. The CDR3 DNA follows: TGCAGCGTTGAGGTCAGGGCCTACGAGCAGTACTTC. Its protein is CSVEVRAYEQYF. This chain connects TRBV29-1 to TRBJ2-7, with D possibly TRBD1 on 5 matching bases. V gave up 3 bases and J gave up 2 bases, with 8 bases separating them. CDR1 SQVTM and CDR2 ANQGSEA come from the germline V gene. This CDR3 has 12 residues.

Comments on this clonotype: This sequence may be a read error, since a much larger clone differs from it by one base. The conserved closing phenylalanine or tryptophan is absent in this CDR3, likely reflecting a read error. The chain carries TRBV3-1 and TRBJ2-1; the D gene is possibly TRBD1 (5 bases). Germline values: CDR1 LGHDT, CDR2 YNNKEL (reference sequence). The V gene lost 0 bases and the J gene lost 6 bases, with 9 bases spanning the gap. The CDR3 runs to 14 residues. CDR3 nucleotides: TGTGCCAGCAGCCAAGATCCCCAGGGCAATGAGCAGTTCTCC. It translates to CASSQDPQGNEQFS.

This clonotype occurred many times. CDR3 sequence reads: CASSFQVLNTGELFF. DNA of the CDR3: TGTGCCAGCAGCTTTCAGGTCCTGAACACCGGGGAGCTGTTTTTT. V and J are TRBV5-6 and TRBJ2-2; D gene uncertain. The germline V gene has CDR1 SGHDT and CDR2 YYEEEE. The CDR3 extends over 15 amino acids. V lost 2 bases and J lost 1, with 9 bases in between.

This clonotype was observed many times. The genes are TRBV20-1 and TRBJ2-5; TRBD2 matches 13 bases. The CDR3 is made up of 16 amino acids. Per the germline V gene, CDR1 is DFQATT and CDR2 is SNEGSKA (reference sequence). V was pared by 2 bases and J by 2 bases, with 5 bases of the junction left unmatched. The DNA for the CDR3 is TGCAGTGCTAGATCAGGACTAGCGGGAGATCAAGAGACCCAGTACTTC. Its protein is CSARSGLAGDQETQYF.

This chain connects TRBV27 to TRBJ1-3; D gene uncertain. CDR1 MNHEY and CDR2 SMNVEV come from the germline V gene (reference sequence). The CDR3 contains 14 residues. V was clipped by 9 bases and J by 3 bases, with 15 bases between them. The CDR3 is CARPQWSVGNTIYF. CDR3 nucleotides: TGTGCCAGACCCCAATGGAGCGTTGGAAACACCATATATTTT.

This clonotype was counted many times. The chain couples TRBV2 to TRBJ2-1, with D unresolved. Germline CDR1 SNHLY, CDR2 FYNNEI. This CDR3 is built from 16 residues. Trimming shortened V by 2 bases and J by 1 base, and 12 bases separated the two germline ends. CDR3 loop: CASSESPSWSYNEQFF. The CDR3 bases are TGTGCCAGCAGTGAATCTCCCTCATGGTCCTACAATGAGCAGTTCTTC.